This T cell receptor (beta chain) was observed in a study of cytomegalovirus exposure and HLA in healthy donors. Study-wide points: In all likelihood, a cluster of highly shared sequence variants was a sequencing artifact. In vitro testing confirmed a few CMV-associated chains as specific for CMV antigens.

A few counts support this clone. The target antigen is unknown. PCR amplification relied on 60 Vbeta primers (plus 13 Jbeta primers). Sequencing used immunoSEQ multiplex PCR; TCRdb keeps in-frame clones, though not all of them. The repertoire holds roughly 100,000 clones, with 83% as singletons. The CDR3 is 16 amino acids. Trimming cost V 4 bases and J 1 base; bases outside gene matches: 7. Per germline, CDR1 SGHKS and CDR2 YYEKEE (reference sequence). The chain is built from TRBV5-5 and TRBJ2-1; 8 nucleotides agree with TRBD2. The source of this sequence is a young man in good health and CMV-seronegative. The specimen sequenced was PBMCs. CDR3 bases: TGTGCCAGCAGCATCTCGGGACTAGTTTCCTACAATGAGCAGTTCTTC. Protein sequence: CASSISGLVSYNEQFF.